A selection of T cell receptor beta chains follows, all from one sample in a study of blood T cell repertoires in COVID-19. This table comes from immunoSEQ multiplex PCR, and its TCRdb copy is limited to in-frame clones, with some not included. The table lists about 150,000 clones, 85% to 90% of them singletons. Sequencing was carried out using peripheral blood. Receptor source: a man aged 45-60 years who had recovered from COVID-19. Each CDR3 is given with its conserved first and last residue. The order of the fields is D gene, J gene, clone size, V gene, CDR3 protein, CDR3 DNA. The D gene is left open where the match is weak. Size is stated for part of the rows, as once, few or many counts, or as a class when the clone is expanded.

d_call: TRBD1; j_call: TRBJ2-7; clone_size: .; v_call: TRBV9; cdr3_aa: CASSTGTGGAWEQYF; cdr3_nt: TGTGCCAGCAGCACCGGGACAGGGGGCGCTTGGGAGCAGTACTTC
d_call: .; j_call: TRBJ1-5; clone_size: .; v_call: TRBV10-3; cdr3_aa: CAITGVLNQPQHF; cdr3_nt: TGTGCCATCACAGGGGTTCTTAATCAGCCCCAGCATTTT
d_call: .; j_call: TRBJ1-1; clone_size: .; v_call: TRBV28; cdr3_aa: CASSTRTANTEAFF; cdr3_nt: TGTGCCAGCAGTACAAGGACAGCTAACACTGAAGCTTTCTTT
d_call: .; j_call: TRBJ1-1; clone_size: .; v_call: TRBV6-1; cdr3_aa: CASRVALNTEAFF; cdr3_nt: TGTGCCAGCAGGGTAGCCTTGAACACTGAAGCTTTCTTT
d_call: TRBD1; j_call: TRBJ1-2; clone_size: few; v_call: TRBV6-5; cdr3_aa: CASSMSQGASYGYTF; cdr3_nt: TGTGCCAGCAGTATGTCACAGGGGGCTAGCTATGGCTACACCTTC
d_call: .; j_call: TRBJ2-2; clone_size: .; v_call: TRBV12-3/TRBV12-4; cdr3_aa: CASSRGSGELFF; cdr3_nt: TGTGCCAGTTCGCGCGGGTCCGGGGAGCTGTTTTTT
d_call: TRBD2; j_call: TRBJ2-7; clone_size: .; v_call: TRBV18; cdr3_aa: CASSPSGTSGRDGQYF; cdr3_nt: TGTGCCAGCTCACCTTCCGGGACTAGCGGGAGAGACGGGCAGTACTTC
d_call: .; j_call: TRBJ2-7; clone_size: .; v_call: TRBV7-3; cdr3_aa: CASSCGLLLGYEQYF; cdr3_nt: TGTGCCAGCAGCTGCGGACTTCTTTTAGGGTACGAGCAGTACTTC
d_call: TRBD1; j_call: TRBJ1-6; clone_size: few; v_call: TRBV6-5; cdr3_aa: CASRRQGRSPLHF; cdr3_nt: TGTGCCAGCAGAAGACAGGGGCGGTCACCCCTCCACTTT
d_call: TRBD1; j_call: TRBJ2-7; clone_size: .; v_call: TRBV11-3; cdr3_aa: CASSVSRDRSYEQYF; cdr3_nt: TGTGCCAGCAGCGTCTCCCGGGACAGATCCTACGAGCAGTACTTC
d_call: TRBD2; j_call: TRBJ2-7; clone_size: .; v_call: TRBV7-8; cdr3_aa: CASSRGTSGAPYEQYF; cdr3_nt: TGTGCCAGCAGCAGAGGGACTAGCGGGGCCCCCTACGAGCAGTACTTC
d_call: .; j_call: TRBJ1-1; clone_size: .; v_call: TRBV18; cdr3_aa: CASSPPPGNTEAFF; cdr3_nt: TGTGCCAGCTCACCACCGCCAGGTAACACTGAAGCTTTCTTT
d_call: TRBD2; j_call: TRBJ2-7; clone_size: .; v_call: TRBV27; cdr3_aa: CASSLTGTSGSLEQYF; cdr3_nt: TGTGCCAGCAGTTTAACGGGGACTAGCGGGAGTCTCGAGCAGTACTTC
d_call: TRBD2; j_call: TRBJ2-2; clone_size: .; v_call: TRBV10-3; cdr3_aa: CAISESGLAGVNTGELFF; cdr3_nt: TGTGCCATCAGTGAGTCGGGACTAGCGGGGGTTAACACCGGGGAGCTGTTTTTT
d_call: TRBD2; j_call: TRBJ2-3; clone_size: .; v_call: TRBV7-2; cdr3_aa: CASSLEGLGADTQYF; cdr3_nt: TGTGCCAGCAGCTTAGAGGGACTAGGGGCAGATACGCAGTATTTT
d_call: .; j_call: TRBJ2-4; clone_size: .; v_call: TRBV5-1; cdr3_aa: CASSLPQDSRDIQYF; cdr3_nt: TGCGCCAGCAGCCTCCCCCAGGACTCTAGGGACATTCAGTACTTC
d_call: .; j_call: TRBJ1-1; clone_size: .; v_call: TRBV9; cdr3_aa: CASSERTDSMNTEAFF; cdr3_nt: TGTGCCAGCAGCGAGAGGACAGACAGCATGAACACTGAAGCTTTCTTT
d_call: .; j_call: TRBJ1-5; clone_size: .; v_call: TRBV10-2; cdr3_aa: CARGPAGLGDNQPQHF; cdr3_nt: TGCGCCAGGGGACCGGCGGGACTCGGGGACAATCAGCCCCAGCATTTT
d_call: .; j_call: TRBJ1-1; clone_size: .; v_call: TRBV5-5; cdr3_aa: CASSLEDSSGNTEAFF; cdr3_nt: TGTGCCAGCAGCTTGGAGGACTCGTCAGGGAACACTGAAGCTTTCTTT
d_call: TRBD2; j_call: TRBJ2-7; clone_size: .; v_call: TRBV2; cdr3_aa: CASRFGLAGEFAEQYF; cdr3_nt: TGTGCCAGCAGATTCGGACTAGCGGGAGAATTTGCCGAGCAGTACTTC
d_call: .; j_call: TRBJ2-1; clone_size: few; v_call: TRBV19; cdr3_aa: CASTSRSVRNEQFF; cdr3_nt: TGTGCCAGTACCTCCAGAAGCGTGAGGAATGAGCAGTTCTTC
d_call: TRBD1; j_call: TRBJ2-7; clone_size: .; v_call: TRBV11-2; cdr3_aa: CASSVGQGAYEQYF; cdr3_nt: TGTGCCAGCAGCGTCGGACAGGGGGCCTACGAGCAGTACTTC
d_call: TRBD1; j_call: TRBJ1-2; clone_size: .; v_call: TRBV9; cdr3_aa: CASSASGGAGGYTF; cdr3_nt: TGTGCCAGCAGCGCCTCAGGGGGCGCGGGGGGCTACACCTTC
d_call: .; j_call: TRBJ1-2; clone_size: .; v_call: TRBV2; cdr3_aa: CASSVGSLNYGYTF; cdr3_nt: TGTGCCAGCAGTGTTGGCAGTCTTAACTATGGCTACACCTTC
d_call: TRBD2; j_call: TRBJ2-6; clone_size: .; v_call: TRBV2; cdr3_aa: CASSEIAGSGANVLTF; cdr3_nt: TGTGCCAGCAGTGAAATAGCGGGGTCTGGGGCCAACGTCCTGACTTTC
d_call: .; j_call: TRBJ1-6; clone_size: .; v_call: TRBV7-2; cdr3_aa: CASSLDRNSPLHF; cdr3_nt: TGTGCCAGCAGCTTAGACAGGAATTCACCCCTCCACTTT
d_call: .; j_call: TRBJ2-7; clone_size: .; v_call: TRBV5-5; cdr3_aa: CASSLRWASLYEQYF; cdr3_nt: TGTGCCAGCAGCTTGAGGTGGGCAAGCCTCTACGAGCAGTACTTC
d_call: .; j_call: TRBJ1-2; clone_size: .; v_call: TRBV27; cdr3_aa: CAQGHLGAGLNYGYTF; cdr3_nt: TGTGCCCAGGGGCACCTTGGGGCAGGTTTAAACTATGGCTACACCTTC
d_call: .; j_call: TRBJ1-2; clone_size: .; v_call: TRBV6-2/TRBV6-3; cdr3_aa: CASSYSAGSFSFRGYTF; cdr3_nt: TGTGCCAGCAGTTACTCGGCGGGAAGTTTTTCTTTCCGTGGCTACACCTTC
d_call: TRBD1; j_call: TRBJ2-3; clone_size: once; v_call: TRBV27; cdr3_aa: CASSPGTGAIDTQYF; cdr3_nt: TGTGCCAGCAGCCCAGGGACAGGGGCAATCGATACGCAGTATTTT
d_call: TRBD1; j_call: TRBJ2-3; clone_size: .; v_call: TRBV5-5; cdr3_aa: CASSLRDRGTDTQYF; cdr3_nt: TGTGCCAGCAGCTTGCGGGACAGAGGAACAGATACGCAGTATTTT
d_call: TRBD1; j_call: TRBJ1-2; clone_size: .; v_call: TRBV5-6; cdr3_aa: CASSIPQGDGYTF; cdr3_nt: TGTGCCAGCAGCATTCCACAGGGGGATGGCTACACCTTC
d_call: .; j_call: TRBJ2-5; clone_size: .; v_call: TRBV5-1; cdr3_aa: CASSRDTRQETQYF; cdr3_nt: TGCGCCAGCAGCCGGGACACCCGGCAAGAGACCCAGTACTTC
d_call: TRBD1; j_call: TRBJ1-4; clone_size: once; v_call: TRBV9; cdr3_aa: CASSATGTGGTNEKLFF; cdr3_nt: TGTGCCAGCAGCGCAACCGGGACAGGGGGCACTAATGAAAAACTGTTTTTT
d_call: .; j_call: TRBJ1-1; clone_size: .; v_call: TRBV7-3; cdr3_aa: CASSLTDSTEAFF; cdr3_nt: TGTGCCAGCAGCTTAACGGACAGCACTGAAGCTTTCTTT
d_call: TRBD1; j_call: TRBJ1-1; clone_size: .; v_call: TRBV7-2; cdr3_aa: CASGRDRGNTEAFF; cdr3_nt: TGTGCCAGCGGCCGGGACAGGGGGAACACTGAAGCTTTCTTT
d_call: TRBD1; j_call: TRBJ2-1; clone_size: .; v_call: TRBV2; cdr3_aa: CASSAGTGPYNEQFF; cdr3_nt: TGTGCCAGCAGTGCAGGGACAGGGCCTTACAATGAGCAGTTCTTC
d_call: .; j_call: TRBJ1-3; clone_size: .; v_call: TRBV7-5; cdr3_aa: CVRSFRDSGNTIYF; cdr3_nt: TGTGTCAGAAGTTTCCGGGACTCTGGAAACACCATATATTTT
d_call: TRBD1; j_call: TRBJ2-5; clone_size: .; v_call: TRBV29-1; cdr3_aa: CSVSRGTGKETQYF; cdr3_nt: TGCAGCGTTTCCAGGGGGACAGGGAAGGAGACCCAGTACTTC
d_call: TRBD2; j_call: TRBJ2-1; clone_size: .; v_call: TRBV6-5; cdr3_aa: CASSYLLAGGNNEQFF; cdr3_nt: TGTGCCAGCAGTTACCTCCTAGCGGGAGGAAACAATGAGCAGTTCTTC
d_call: TRBD2; j_call: TRBJ2-5; clone_size: .; v_call: TRBV20-1; cdr3_aa: CSASKTSGQETQYF; cdr3_nt: TGCAGTGCTAGTAAGACTAGCGGGCAAGAGACCCAGTACTTC
d_call: TRBD1; j_call: TRBJ1-3; clone_size: once; v_call: TRBV9; cdr3_aa: CASNPTGRNTIYF; cdr3_nt: TGTGCCAGCAACCCGACAGGGCGAAACACCATATATTTT
d_call: .; j_call: TRBJ1-3; clone_size: .; v_call: TRBV9; cdr3_aa: CASSWGRGTSGNTIYF; cdr3_nt: TGTGCCAGCAGCTGGGGACGCGGGACCTCTGGAAACACCATATATTTT
d_call: .; j_call: TRBJ2-1; clone_size: .; v_call: TRBV7-2; cdr3_aa: CASSPSPSTLPAGNEQFF; cdr3_nt: TGTGCCAGCAGCCCGTCCCCTTCGACCCTACCCGCGGGCAATGAGCAGTTCTTC
d_call: .; j_call: TRBJ2-5; clone_size: .; v_call: TRBV18; cdr3_aa: CASSTDTSQETQYF; cdr3_nt: TGTGCCAGCTCAACTGACACGTCACAAGAGACCCAGTACTTC
d_call: TRBD1; j_call: TRBJ2-7; clone_size: .; v_call: TRBV5-6; cdr3_aa: CASSDDRGTYEQYF; cdr3_nt: TGTGCCAGCAGCGACGACAGGGGGACCTACGAGCAGTACTTC
d_call: .; j_call: TRBJ2-7; clone_size: .; v_call: TRBV7-2; cdr3_aa: CASSIKGDYEQYF; cdr3_nt: TGTGCCAGCAGCATTAAGGGGGACTACGAGCAGTACTTC
d_call: .; j_call: TRBJ2-7; clone_size: .; v_call: TRBV29-1; cdr3_aa: CSVGRGSYEQYF; cdr3_nt: TGCAGCGTTGGAAGGGGTTCCTACGAGCAGTACTTC
d_call: .; j_call: TRBJ2-2; clone_size: .; v_call: TRBV19; cdr3_aa: CASSAGLQNTGELFF; cdr3_nt: TGTGCCAGTAGTGCGGGACTTCAGAACACCGGGGAGCTGTTTTTT
d_call: TRBD1; j_call: TRBJ2-1; clone_size: .; v_call: TRBV10-2; cdr3_aa: CASSGPGQGAWEQFF; cdr3_nt: TGCGCCAGCAGTGGACCGGGACAGGGGGCTTGGGAGCAGTTCTTC
d_call: .; j_call: TRBJ2-7; clone_size: .; v_call: TRBV19; cdr3_aa: CASRRGSDFSSYEQYF; cdr3_nt: TGTGCCAGTAGGAGGGGGTCGGACTTCAGCTCCTACGAGCAGTACTTC
d_call: TRBD2; j_call: TRBJ2-7; clone_size: .; v_call: TRBV5-4; cdr3_aa: CATGLAGGSEQYF; cdr3_nt: TGTGCCACGGGGCTAGCGGGAGGGAGCGAGCAGTACTTC
d_call: .; j_call: TRBJ1-1; clone_size: .; v_call: TRBV29-1; cdr3_aa: CSVEDHRGLGTEAFF; cdr3_nt: TGCAGCGTTGAAGATCACCGGGGTCTGGGCACTGAAGCTTTCTTT
d_call: .; j_call: TRBJ1-1; clone_size: .; v_call: TRBV4-2; cdr3_aa: CASSQSQGQNTEAFF; cdr3_nt: TGTGCCAGCAGCCAATCCCAGGGGCAGAACACTGAAGCTTTCTTT
d_call: TRBD1; j_call: TRBJ2-7; clone_size: .; v_call: TRBV18; cdr3_aa: CASSAGTGEFDEQYF; cdr3_nt: TGTGCCAGCTCGGCCGGGACAGGGGAGTTCGACGAGCAGTACTTC
d_call: TRBD1; j_call: TRBJ2-3; clone_size: .; v_call: TRBV29-1; cdr3_aa: CSVVGSGGIWTDTQYF; cdr3_nt: TGCAGCGTTGTTGGGTCAGGGGGCATATGGACAGATACGCAGTATTTT
d_call: .; j_call: TRBJ2-7; clone_size: .; v_call: TRBV6-4; cdr3_aa: CASMADYEQYF; cdr3_nt: TGTGCCAGCATGGCAGACTACGAGCAGTACTTC
d_call: .; j_call: TRBJ2-2; clone_size: .; v_call: TRBV7-2; cdr3_aa: CASSFSRLSTGELFF; cdr3_nt: TGTGCCAGCAGCTTTTCCAGGCTCAGCACCGGGGAGCTGTTTTTT
d_call: .; j_call: TRBJ2-3; clone_size: .; v_call: TRBV5-4; cdr3_aa: CASFLGTTDTQYF; cdr3_nt: TGTGCCAGCTTCCTAGGTACCACAGATACGCAGTATTTT